The TCR beta chain described here comes from a study of blood T cell repertoires in COVID-19. CDR1 SGHRS and CDR2 YFSETQ come from the germline V gene. The ends lost 4 bases at V and 7 bases at J; junction bases unmatched: 4. This CDR3 has 14 residues. The table came from immunoSEQ multiplex PCR; TCRdb's copy has only in-frame clones and leaves some out. The table has around 290,000 clones, 88% seen once. This TCR came from a woman under 40 who had recovered from COVID-19. This chain connects TRBV5-1 to TRBJ1-6, with 8 bases lining up with TRBD1. The specimen was PBMCs or T cells enriched from blood (not recorded which). CDR3 protein: CASSTWTGNSPLHF. CDR3 in DNA: TGCGCCAGCAGCACCTGGACAGGGAATTCACCCCTCCACTTT.